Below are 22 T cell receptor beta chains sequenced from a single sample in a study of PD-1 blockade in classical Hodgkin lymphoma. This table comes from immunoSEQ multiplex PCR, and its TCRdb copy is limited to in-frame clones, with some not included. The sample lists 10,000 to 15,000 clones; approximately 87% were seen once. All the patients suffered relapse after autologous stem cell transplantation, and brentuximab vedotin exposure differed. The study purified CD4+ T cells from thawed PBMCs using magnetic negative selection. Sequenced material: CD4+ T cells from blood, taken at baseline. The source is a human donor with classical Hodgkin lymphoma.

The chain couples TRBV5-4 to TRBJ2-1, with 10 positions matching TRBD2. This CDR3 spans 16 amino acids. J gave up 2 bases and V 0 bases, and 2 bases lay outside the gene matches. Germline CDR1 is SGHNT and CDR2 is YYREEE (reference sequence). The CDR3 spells CASSLGTSGAYNEQFF. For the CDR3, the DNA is TGTGCCAGCAGCTTGGGGACTAGCGGAGCCTACAATGAGCAGTTCTTC.

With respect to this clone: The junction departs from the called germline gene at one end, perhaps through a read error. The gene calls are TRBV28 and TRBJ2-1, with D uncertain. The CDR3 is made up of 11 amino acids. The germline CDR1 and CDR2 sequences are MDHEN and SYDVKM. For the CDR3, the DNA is TGTGCCAGCAGATTATACAATGAGCAGTTCTTC. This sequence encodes CASRLYNEQFF.

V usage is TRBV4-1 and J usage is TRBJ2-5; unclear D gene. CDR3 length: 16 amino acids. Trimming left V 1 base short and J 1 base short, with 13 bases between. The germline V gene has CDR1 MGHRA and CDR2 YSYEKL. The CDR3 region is CASSQVGSTPQETQYF. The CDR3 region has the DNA TGCGCCAGCAGCCAAGTAGGCTCGACGCCCCAAGAGACCCAGTACTTC.

CDR3 residues: CASSERIQGAFF. CDR3 nucleotides: TGTGCCAGCAGTGAAAGGATACAGGGAGCTTTCTTT. The chain uses TRBV6-1 and TRBJ1-1, with a possible D match to TRBD1 (6 bases). The ends were cut back, 2 bases at V and 10 bases at J, with 11 bases in the middle. This CDR3 is built from 12 residues. The germline V gene encodes CDR1 MNHNS and CDR2 SASEGT.

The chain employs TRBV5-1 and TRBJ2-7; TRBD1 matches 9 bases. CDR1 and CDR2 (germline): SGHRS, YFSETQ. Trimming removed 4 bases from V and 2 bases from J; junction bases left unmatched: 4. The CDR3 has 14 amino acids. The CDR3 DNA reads TGCGCCAGCAGCAGGGGACAGGGAACCTACGAGCAGTACTTC. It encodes CASSRGQGTYEQYF.

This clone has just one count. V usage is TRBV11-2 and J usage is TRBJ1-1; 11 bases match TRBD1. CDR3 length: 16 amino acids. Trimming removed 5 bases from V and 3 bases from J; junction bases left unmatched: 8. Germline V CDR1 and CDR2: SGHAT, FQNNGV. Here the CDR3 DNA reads TGTGCCAGCAGCCCTGGACAGGGGGCGCGGTACACTGAAGCTTTCTTT. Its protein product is CASSPGQGARYTEAFF.

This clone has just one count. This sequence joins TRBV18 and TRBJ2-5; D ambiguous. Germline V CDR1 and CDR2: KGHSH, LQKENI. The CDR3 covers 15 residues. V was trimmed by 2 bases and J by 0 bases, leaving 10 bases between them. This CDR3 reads CASSPYKGHQETQYF. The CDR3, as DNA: TGTGCCAGCTCACCATATAAAGGGCACCAAGAGACCCAGTACTTC. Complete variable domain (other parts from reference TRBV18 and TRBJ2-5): NAGVMQNPRHLVRRRGQEARLRCSPMKGHSHVYWYRQLPEEGLKFMVYLQKENIIDESGMPKERFSAEFPKEGPSILRIQQVVRGDSAAYFCASSPYKGHQETQYFGPGTRLLVL.

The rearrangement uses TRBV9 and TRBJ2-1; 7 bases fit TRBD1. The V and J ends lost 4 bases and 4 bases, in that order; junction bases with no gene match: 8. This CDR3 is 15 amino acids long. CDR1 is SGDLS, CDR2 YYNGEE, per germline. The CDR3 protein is CASSTQGERYNEQFF. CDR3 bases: TGTGCCAGCAGCACCCAGGGGGAGAGGTACAATGAGCAGTTCTTC.

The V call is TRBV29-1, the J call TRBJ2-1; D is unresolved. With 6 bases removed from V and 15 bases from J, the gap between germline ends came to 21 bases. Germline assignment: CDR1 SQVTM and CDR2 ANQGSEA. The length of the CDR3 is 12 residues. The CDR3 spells CSVGYGDTVAFF. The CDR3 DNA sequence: TGCAGCGTGGGATATGGGGATACGGTTGCGTTCTTC.

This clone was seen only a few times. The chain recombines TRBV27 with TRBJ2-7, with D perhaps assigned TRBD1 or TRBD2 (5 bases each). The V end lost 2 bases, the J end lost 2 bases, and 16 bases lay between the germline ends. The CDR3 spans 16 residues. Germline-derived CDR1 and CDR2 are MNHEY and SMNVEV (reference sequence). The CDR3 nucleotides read TGTGCCAGCAGTTTAGGGACCGGACGTACAGCCTACGAGCAGTACTTC. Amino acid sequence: CASSLGTGRTAYEQYF.

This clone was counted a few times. The CDR3: CASRQTGGAGYGYTF. The CDR3 DNA sequence: TGTGCCAGCAGGCAGACAGGGGGCGCTGGCTATGGCTACACCTTC. The gene calls are TRBV27 and TRBJ1-2; 10 nucleotides line up with TRBD1. V dropped 6 bases and J dropped 4; count of bases not matched to a gene: 8. Germline V gene sequence: CDR1 MNHEY, CDR2 SMNVEV (reference sequence). This CDR3 is built from 15 residues.

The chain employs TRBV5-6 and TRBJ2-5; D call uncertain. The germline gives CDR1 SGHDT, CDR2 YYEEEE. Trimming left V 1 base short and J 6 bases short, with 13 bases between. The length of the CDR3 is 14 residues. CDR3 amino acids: CASSLSLGWQTQYF. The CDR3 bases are TGTGCCAGCAGCTTGAGTTTGGGCTGGCAGACCCAGTACTTC.

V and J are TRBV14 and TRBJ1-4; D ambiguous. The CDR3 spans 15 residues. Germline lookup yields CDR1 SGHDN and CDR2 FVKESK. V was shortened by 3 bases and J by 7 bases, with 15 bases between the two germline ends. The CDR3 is CASSQLQLGVEKLFF. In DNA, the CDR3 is TGTGCCAGCAGCCAGTTACAGTTGGGAGTTGAAAAACTGTTTTTT.

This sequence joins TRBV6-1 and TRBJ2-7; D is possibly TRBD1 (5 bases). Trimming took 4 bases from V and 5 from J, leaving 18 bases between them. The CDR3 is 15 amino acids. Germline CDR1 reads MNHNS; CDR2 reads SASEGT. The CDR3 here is CASSGGPRLGHEQYF. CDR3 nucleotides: TGTGCCAGCAGTGGGGGCCCCCGGTTGGGCCACGAGCAGTACTTC.

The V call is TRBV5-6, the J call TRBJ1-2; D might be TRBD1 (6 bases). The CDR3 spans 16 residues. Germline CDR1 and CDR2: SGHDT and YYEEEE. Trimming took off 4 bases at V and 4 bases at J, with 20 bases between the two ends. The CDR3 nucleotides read TGTGCCAGCAGCGCGGTAGGACAGACCTTCACCTATGGCTACACCTTC. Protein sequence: CASSAVGQTFTYGYTF.

CDR3 loop: CASSLNRLSSYEQYF. Here the CDR3 DNA reads TGTGCCAGCAGCCTGAATAGGCTTAGCTCCTACGAGCAGTACTTC. The chain carries TRBV11-2 and TRBJ2-7; D is uncertain. CDR1 is SGHAT and CDR2 is FQNNGV in the germline V gene. V was shortened by 5 bases and J by 0 bases, with 14 bases between the two germline ends. This CDR3 comprises 15 residues. The variable domain in full, with the rest retrieved from reference TRBV11-2 and TRBJ2-7, is EAGVAQSPRYKIIEKRQSVAFWCNPISGHATLYWYQQILGQGPKLLIQFQNNGVVDDSQLPKDRFSAERLKGVDSTLKIQPAKLEDSAVYLCASSLNRLSSYEQYFGPGTRLTVT.

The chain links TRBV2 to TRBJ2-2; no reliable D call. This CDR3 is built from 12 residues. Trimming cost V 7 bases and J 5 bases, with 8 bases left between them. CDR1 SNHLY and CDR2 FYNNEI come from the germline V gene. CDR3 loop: CASTYGTGELFF. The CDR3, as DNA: TGTGCCAGCACCTACGGGACCGGGGAGCTGTTTTTT.

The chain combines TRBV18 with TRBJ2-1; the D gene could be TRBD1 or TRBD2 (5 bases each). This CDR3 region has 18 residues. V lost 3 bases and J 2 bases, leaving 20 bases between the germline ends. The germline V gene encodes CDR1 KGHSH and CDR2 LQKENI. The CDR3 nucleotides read TGTGCCAGCTCACCCCGGGGCTTCGGGCCCACTACCTACAATGAGCAGTTCTTC. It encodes CASSPRGFGPTTYNEQFF.

CDR3 protein: CASSHKTGTGFFEQYF. CDR3 sequence (DNA): TGTGCCAGCAGCCACAAAACCGGGACAGGGTTCTTCGAGCAGTACTTC. The chain uses TRBV14 and TRBJ2-7; TRBD1 aligns across 9 bases. Trimming removed 3 bases from V and 6 bases from J; junction bases left unmatched: 12. Germline values: CDR1 SGHDN, CDR2 FVKESK. This CDR3 region has 16 residues.

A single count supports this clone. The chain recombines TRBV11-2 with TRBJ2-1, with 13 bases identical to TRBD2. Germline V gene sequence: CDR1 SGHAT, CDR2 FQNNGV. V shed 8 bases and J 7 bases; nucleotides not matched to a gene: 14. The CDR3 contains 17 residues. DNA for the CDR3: TGTGCCAGCCGAGTTACTAGCGGGGGGGCGGATTTGAATGAGCAGTTCTTC. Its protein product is CASRVTSGGADLNEQFF.

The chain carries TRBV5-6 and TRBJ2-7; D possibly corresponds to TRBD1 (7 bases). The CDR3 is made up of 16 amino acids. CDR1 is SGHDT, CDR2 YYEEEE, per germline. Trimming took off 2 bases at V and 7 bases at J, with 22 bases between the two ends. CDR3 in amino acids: CASSLFWDSQGGEQYF. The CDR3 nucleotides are TGTGCCAGCAGCTTATTTTGGGACAGTCAGGGAGGAGAGCAGTACTTC.

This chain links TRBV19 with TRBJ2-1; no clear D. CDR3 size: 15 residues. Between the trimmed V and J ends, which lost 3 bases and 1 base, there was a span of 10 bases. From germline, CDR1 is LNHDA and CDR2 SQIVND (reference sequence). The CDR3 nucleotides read TGTGCCAGTAGTATTTTCAGTTCGTCCTACAATGAGCAGTTCTTC. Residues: CASSIFSSSYNEQFF.